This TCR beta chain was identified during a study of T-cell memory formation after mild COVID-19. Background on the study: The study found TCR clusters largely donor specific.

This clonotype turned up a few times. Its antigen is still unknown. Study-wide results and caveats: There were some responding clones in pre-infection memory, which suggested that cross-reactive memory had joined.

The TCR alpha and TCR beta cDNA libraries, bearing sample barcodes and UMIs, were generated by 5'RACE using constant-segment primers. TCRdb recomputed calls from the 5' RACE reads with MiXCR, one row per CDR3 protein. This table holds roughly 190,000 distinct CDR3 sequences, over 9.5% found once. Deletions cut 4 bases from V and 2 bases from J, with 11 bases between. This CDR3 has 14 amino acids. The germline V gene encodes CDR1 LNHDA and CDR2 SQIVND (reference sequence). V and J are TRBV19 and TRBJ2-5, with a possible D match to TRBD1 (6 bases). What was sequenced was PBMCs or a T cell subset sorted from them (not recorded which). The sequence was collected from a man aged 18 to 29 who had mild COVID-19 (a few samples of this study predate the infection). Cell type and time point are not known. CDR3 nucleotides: TGTGCCAGTAGTAGGACAGCCCGGCAAGAGACCCAGTACTTC. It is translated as CASSRTARQETQYF.